This TCR beta chain stems from a study of blood T cell repertoires in COVID-19 (dated by TCRdb to the early 2020s). About the full investigation: Collaborator samples came from the United States, Italy and Spain and covered acute and convalescent phases of COVID-19. The repertoires were made available in a free public database intended to serve as a resource for research on the immune response to SARS-CoV-2. Nearly every sample came with metadata listing a de-identified subject ID, COVID-19 status, age in years and sex. Deeply sampled blood TCRbeta repertoires from subjects exposed to, actively infected with, or recovered from COVID-19 were included in the dataset. HLA class I and class II types, where available, came from metadata supplied by the sample provider rather than from assay-based typing. The material from the prospective study consisted of cDNA or gDNA derived from T cells, B-cell-depleted T cells, or PBMCs. The samples were drawn from the first 160 participants of the ongoing ImmuneRACE study and from some 1,300 subjects provided by 6 global collaborators. General study outcomes and caveats: How much clinical and demographic metadata was included differed by source and by participant, and the metadata was provided uncurated.

The germline V gene gives CDR1 as SGHVS and CDR2 as FQNEAQ. CDR3 length: 12 amino acids, cysteine to phenylalanine. The sequence is cut down to CDR3 DNA, 36 bases in frame from base 1. Relative to germline, V is 5 bases shorter and J is 3 bases shorter, with 7 bases between their ends. Details on this clone: Which antigen it targets is not known. Base qualities are not recorded, but no much larger clone differs from it by a single base.

Whole blood was collected in K2EDTA tubes by collaborating institutions according to the institutions' own protocols. For TCRbeta analysis, collaborators shipped samples as frozen whole blood, isolated PBMCs, or DNA extracted from either of those sample types. The immunoSEQ Assay, a bias-controlled multiplex PCR, was used to amplify TCRbeta CDR3 regions from genomic DNA. The study's processing was this. The number of nucleated cells in each sample was estimated by amplification of reference gene primers within the assay. To quantify the absolute abundance of each unique TCRbeta CDR3 rearrangement, sequence reads were collapsed and filtered. For each sample, productive Simpson clonality was calculated as the square root of Simpson's diversity index over productive rearrangements. Sourced from immuneACCESS, this table was stored by TCRdb with only in-frame sequences that have V and J called. A share of the clones is absent; for the studies checked, an unresolved V gene accounts for under half, and the remainder has no known explanation. That table supplies the V and J calls and clone size; D and trimming were determined from the DNA. The sample yields fewer than 350,000 clones; 80% to 90% were counted once. The ten largest make up roughly 5.1% of the sample.

This chain is built from TRBV7-8 and TRBJ1-1; the D gene lacks a confident call. The TCR originated in a man aged 35 to 55 with acute or convalescent COVID-19. Sequencing was carried out using peripheral blood. The CDR3 here reads CASSPSYTEAFF. Here is the DNA: TGTGCCAGCAGCCCCTCCTACACTGAAGCTTTCTTT. The variable domain in full, with residues beyond the CDR3 obtained from the reference TRBV7-8 and TRBJ1-1 genes, is GAGVSQSPRYKVAKRGQDVALRCDPISGHVSLFWYQQALGQGPEFLTYFQNEAQLDKSGLPSDRFFAERPEGSVSTLKIQRTQQEDSAVYLCASSPSYTEAFFGQGTRLTVV.